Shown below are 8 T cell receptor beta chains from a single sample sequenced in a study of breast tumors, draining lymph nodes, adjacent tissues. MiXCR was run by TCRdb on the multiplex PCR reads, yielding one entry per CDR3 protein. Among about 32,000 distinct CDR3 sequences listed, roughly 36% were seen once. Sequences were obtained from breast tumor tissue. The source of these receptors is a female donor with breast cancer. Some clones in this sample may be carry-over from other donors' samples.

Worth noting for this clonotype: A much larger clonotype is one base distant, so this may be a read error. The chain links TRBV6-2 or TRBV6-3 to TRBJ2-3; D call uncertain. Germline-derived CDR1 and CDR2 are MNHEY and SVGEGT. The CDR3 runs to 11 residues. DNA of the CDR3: TGTGCCGGCAGTTTCCGGGATACGCAGTATTTT. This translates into CAGSFRDTQYF.

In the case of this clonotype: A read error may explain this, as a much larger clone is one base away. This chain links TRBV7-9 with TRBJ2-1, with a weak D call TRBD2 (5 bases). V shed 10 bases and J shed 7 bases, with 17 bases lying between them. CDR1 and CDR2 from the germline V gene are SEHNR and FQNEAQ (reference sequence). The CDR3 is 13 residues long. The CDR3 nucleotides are TGTGCCACGGACCGGGAACTGGAGAATGAGCAGTTCTTC. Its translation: CATDRELENEQFF. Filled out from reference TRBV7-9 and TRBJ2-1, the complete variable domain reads DTGVSQNPRHKITKRGQNVTFRCDPISEHNRLYWYRQTLGQGPEFLTYFQNEAQLEKSRLLSDRFSAERPKGSFSTLEIQRTEQGDSAMYLCATDRELENEQFFGPGTRLTVL.

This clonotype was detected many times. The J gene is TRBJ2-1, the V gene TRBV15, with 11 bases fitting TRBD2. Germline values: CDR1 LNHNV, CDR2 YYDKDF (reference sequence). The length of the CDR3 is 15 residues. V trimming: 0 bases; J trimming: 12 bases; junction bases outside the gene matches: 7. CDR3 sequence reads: CATSRDGTSGEGQFF. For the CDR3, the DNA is TGTGCCACCAGCAGAGATGGGACTAGCGGCGAAGGGCAGTTCTTC.

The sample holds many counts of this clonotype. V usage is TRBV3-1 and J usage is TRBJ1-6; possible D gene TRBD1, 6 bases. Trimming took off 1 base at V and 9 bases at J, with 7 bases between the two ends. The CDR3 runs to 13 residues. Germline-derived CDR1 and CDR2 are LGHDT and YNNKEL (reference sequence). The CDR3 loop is CASSQVRGSPLHF. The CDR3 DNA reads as TGTGCCAGCAGCCAAGTCAGGGGTTCACCCCTCCACTTT.

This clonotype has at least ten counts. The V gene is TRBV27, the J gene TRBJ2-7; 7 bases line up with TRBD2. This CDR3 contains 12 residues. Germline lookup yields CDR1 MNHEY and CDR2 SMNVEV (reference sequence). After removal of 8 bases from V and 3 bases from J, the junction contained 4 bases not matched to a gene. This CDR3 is CASGRDGYEQYF. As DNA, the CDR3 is TGTGCCAGCGGGAGGGACGGCTACGAGCAGTACTTC.

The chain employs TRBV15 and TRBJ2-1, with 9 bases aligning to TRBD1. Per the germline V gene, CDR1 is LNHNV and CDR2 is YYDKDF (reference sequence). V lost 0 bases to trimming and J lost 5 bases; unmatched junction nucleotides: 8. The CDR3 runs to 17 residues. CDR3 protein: CATSRDLPGQGDNEQFF. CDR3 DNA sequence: TGTGCCACCAGCAGAGATCTCCCGGGACAGGGAGACAATGAGCAGTTCTTC.

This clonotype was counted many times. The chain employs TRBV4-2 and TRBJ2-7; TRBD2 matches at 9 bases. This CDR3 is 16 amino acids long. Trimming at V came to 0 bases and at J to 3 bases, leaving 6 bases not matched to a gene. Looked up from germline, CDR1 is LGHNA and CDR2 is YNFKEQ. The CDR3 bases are TGTGCCAGCAGCCAAGATAGCCTAGCGGGGTTCTACGAGCAGTACTTC. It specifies CASSQDSLAGFYEQYF.

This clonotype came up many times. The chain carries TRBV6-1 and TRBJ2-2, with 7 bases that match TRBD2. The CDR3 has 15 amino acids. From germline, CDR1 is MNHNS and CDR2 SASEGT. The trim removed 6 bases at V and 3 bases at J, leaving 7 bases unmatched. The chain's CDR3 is CASRTRGVDTGELFF. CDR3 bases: TGTGCCAGCAGAACTCGGGGGGTAGACACCGGGGAGCTGTTTTTT.